Listed here are 20 T cell receptor beta chains from one sample, sequenced in a study of T-cell reconstitution after alpha-beta-depleted transplantation in children. Unique molecular identifiers were used to barcode this TCRbeta library. One entry per CDR3 protein, called by TCRdb with MiXCR from the PCR reads. The sample holds approximately 500,000 distinct CDR3 sequences, about a quarter seen once. The specimen comprised PBMCs, sampled before TCRalphabeta/CD19-depleted stem cell transplant. The receptor set was obtained from a boy under three years old with Wiskott-Aldrich syndrome, due to receive a stem cell transplant.

This chain links TRBV6-2 or TRBV6-3 with TRBJ2-1, with D perhaps TRBD1 (5 bases). CDR1 MNHEY and CDR2 SVGEGT come from the germline V gene. The CDR3 spans 15 residues. The germline V and J ends were trimmed by 5 bases and 3 bases, with 14 bases remaining between them. The CDR3 nucleotides are TGTGCCAGCAGTCACCCCGGACAACGCTACAATGAGCAGTTCTTC. Its protein is CASSHPGQRYNEQFF.

The chain couples TRBV10-1 to TRBJ2-7; 7 bases fit TRBD1. V gave up 0 bases and J gave up 2 bases; unmatched junction bases: 1. Germline loops: CDR1 WNHNN, CDR2 SYGVQD (reference sequence). The CDR3 runs to 14 residues. In DNA, the CDR3 is TGCGCCAGCAGTGAGTCGGGGACAGCCTACGAGCAGTACTTC. This gives the protein CASSESGTAYEQYF.

The rearrangement links TRBV5-1 to TRBJ2-7, with 10 bases identical to TRBD2. V trimming: 5 bases; J trimming: 2 bases; junction bases outside the gene matches: 7. This CDR3 region has 15 residues. Germline V gives CDR1 SGHRS, CDR2 YFSETQ. The CDR3: CASRLRTSGTYEQYF. In DNA, the CDR3 is TGCGCCAGCAGGTTACGGACTAGCGGAACCTACGAGCAGTACTTC.

The chain recombines TRBV10-3 with TRBJ2-2; D remains unclear. The CDR3 has 15 residues. V lost 4 bases to trimming and J lost 5 bases, with 14 bases between them. Per the germline V gene, CDR1 is ENHRY and CDR2 is SYGVKD. The CDR3 DNA reads TGTGCCATCAGTGCCCATCTTAGTTTAACCGGGGAGCTGTTTTTT. Amino acid sequence: CAISAHLSLTGELFF.

This clonotype turned up a few times. The chain links TRBV18 to TRBJ2-7, with a possible D match to TRBD2 (5 bases). CDR1 and CDR2 (germline): KGHSH, LQKENI. This CDR3 is built from 13 residues. Trimming pared 4 bases from V and 3 bases from J, leaving 10 bases between. The CDR3 loop reads CASSLDLYYEQYF. In DNA form, the CDR3 reads TGTGCCAGCTCACTGGACTTATACTACGAGCAGTACTTC.

The CDR3 reads CASSQGLAGARGSYNEQFF. For the CDR3, the DNA is TGCGCCAGCAGCCAAGGCCTAGCGGGGGCGAGGGGGTCCTACAATGAGCAGTTCTTC. This chain links TRBV4-1 with TRBJ2-1, with 10 bases matching TRBD2. CDR1 and CDR2 from the germline V gene are MGHRA and YSYEKL. V was clipped by 1 base and J by 1 base; unmatched bases: 10. The CDR3 consists of 19 residues.

This clonotype came up many times. J is TRBJ2-7 and V is TRBV5-1; no definite D call. Germline-derived CDR1 and CDR2 are SGHRS and YFSETQ. The CDR3 contains 13 residues. With 0 bases removed from V and 3 bases from J, the gap between germline ends came to 7 bases. DNA for the CDR3: TGCGCCAGCAGCTTGGGGCCTGGCTACGAGCAGTACTTC. Translated: CASSLGPGYEQYF.

This clonotype was observed a few times. V usage is TRBV28 and J usage is TRBJ2-5, with no clear D. V lost 2 bases and J lost 0, with 4 bases in between. CDR1 is MDHEN and CDR2 is SYDVKM in the germline V gene. This CDR3 has 13 residues. The chain's CDR3 is CASSLEDQETQYF. Here the CDR3 DNA reads TGTGCCAGCAGTTTAGAAGACCAAGAGACCCAGTACTTC.

The rearrangement uses TRBV29-1 and TRBJ1-1, with 11 bases that match TRBD1. The CDR3 has 13 amino acids. The J segment lost 1 base and the V segment lost 6 bases, leaving 1 base of the junction unmatched. Germline V gives CDR1 SQVTM, CDR2 ANQGSEA. CDR3 protein: CSVDRGRNTEAFF. In DNA form, the CDR3 reads TGCAGCGTGGACAGGGGGCGGAACACTGAAGCTTTCTTT.

The CDR3 is CASSLVLGGENEQFF. CDR3 DNA: TGCGCCAGCAGCTTGGTACTAGGAGGGGAGAATGAGCAGTTCTTC. V gene TRBV5-1 combines with J gene TRBJ2-1, with a weak D call TRBD2 (6 bases). V lost 0 bases and J lost 7, with 14 bases in between. Looked up from germline, CDR1 is SGHRS and CDR2 is YFSETQ. The CDR3 length is 15 residues.

The DNA of the CDR3 is TGTGCCAGCTCACCAAAGTGGTACGAAAAACTGTTTTTT. Encoded protein: CASSPKWYEKLFF. The V call is TRBV18, the J call TRBJ1-4; no firm D call. V gave up 2 bases and J gave up 8 bases, with 9 bases separating them. Germline CDR1 and CDR2: KGHSH and LQKENI. CDR3 length: 13 residues. Combining the CDR3 with reference TRBV18 and TRBJ1-4 gives the whole variable domain NAGVMQNPRHLVRRRGQEARLRCSPMKGHSHVYWYRQLPEEGLKFMVYLQKENIIDESGMPKERFSAEFPKEGPSILRIQQVVRGDSAAYFCASSPKWYEKLFFGSGTQLSVL.

This clonotype was seen more than once but under ten times. CDR3 region: CSASYGEQPQHF. The CDR3 DNA reads TGCAGTGCTAGTTACGGGGAGCAGCCCCAGCATTTT. The chain carries TRBV20-1 and TRBJ1-5; unclear D gene. Trimming took off 3 bases at V and 7 bases at J, with 10 bases between the two ends. CDR3 size: 12 residues. The V gene's germline CDR1 is DFQATT and CDR2 SNEGSKA (reference sequence).

The rearrangement uses TRBV6-5 and TRBJ2-2; a weak D match, TRBD1 (6 bases). There are 16 residues in the CDR3. The germline gives CDR1 MNHEY, CDR2 SVGAGI. V was cut by 2 bases and J by 7 bases, with 17 bases left in between. The CDR3 protein is CASSYGGPTSIGELFF. Here the CDR3 DNA reads TGTGCCAGCAGTTACGGGGGCCCCACTTCAATCGGGGAGCTGTTTTTT.

The CDR3 here is CASTPGHPNTEAFF. CDR3 nucleotide sequence: TGCGCCAGCACCCCGGGACACCCGAACACTGAAGCTTTCTTT. The V call is TRBV5-1, the J call TRBJ1-1; TRBD1 might be the D (6 bases). V gave up 6 bases and J gave up 1 base, with 13 bases separating them. CDR1 is SGHRS and CDR2 is YFSETQ in the germline V gene. The CDR3 contains 14 residues.

The V call is TRBV4-1, the J call TRBJ1-1; D gene uncertain. The CDR3 has 15 amino acids. The V and J ends lost 0 bases and 2 bases respectively, with 10 bases between them. CDR1 and CDR2 (germline): MGHRA, YSYEKL. DNA for the CDR3: TGCGCCAGCAGCCAAGATGACCGGACCAACACTGAAGCTTTCTTT. Translating gives CASSQDDRTNTEAFF.

The CDR3: CASSLGRGHGYTF. The CDR3 DNA sequence: TGTGCCAGCAGCTTGGGCAGGGGGCATGGCTACACCTTC. The gene calls are TRBV7-9 and TRBJ1-2, with 8 nucleotides matching TRBD1. V lost 3 bases, J lost 6 bases, and 3 bases stayed unmatched. This CDR3 has 13 residues. CDR1 and CDR2 from the germline V gene are SEHNR and FQNEAQ (reference sequence). Combining the CDR3 with reference TRBV7-9 and TRBJ1-2 gives the whole variable domain DTGVSQNPRHKITKRGQNVTFRCDPISEHNRLYWYRQTLGQGPEFLTYFQNEAQLEKSRLLSDRFSAERPKGSFSTLEIQRTEQGDSAMYLCASSLGRGHGYTFGSGTRLTVV.

This clonotype was seen only a few times. The CDR3 loop reads CASSRTGQNQPQHF. CDR3 bases: TGTGCCAGCAGTCGGACAGGCCAAAATCAGCCCCAGCATTTT. V usage is TRBV12-3 or TRBV12-4 and J usage is TRBJ1-5, with 7 bases matching TRBD1. J gave up 4 bases and V 5 bases, and 5 bases lay outside the gene matches. This CDR3 region has 14 residues.

The CDR3 bases are TGTGCCAGCAGCAGGGTTGGATATACGCAGTATTTT. Translating gives CASSRVGYTQYF. The genes are TRBV11-2 and TRBJ2-3, with D uncertain. Trimming removed 5 bases from V and 7 bases from J, with 10 bases in between. Germline lookup yields CDR1 SGHAT and CDR2 FQNNGV. The CDR3 extends over 12 amino acids.

This clonotype has just a few counts. This chain joins TRBV20-1 and TRBJ2-7; no definite D call. V shed 3 bases and J shed 1 base, with 10 bases lying between them. Germline-derived CDR1 and CDR2 are DFQATT and SNEGSKA (reference sequence). The CDR3 runs to 13 residues. CDR3 amino acids: CSASPGRSYEQYF. The CDR3 nucleotides are TGCAGTGCTAGTCCGGGCAGATCCTACGAGCAGTACTTC.

The chain carries TRBV12-3 or TRBV12-4 and TRBJ2-1; TRBD2 matches 10 bases. CDR3 length: 17 amino acids. Trimming cost V 6 bases and J 7 bases; bases outside gene matches: 15. The CDR3 protein is CASRGEGASGSWNEQFF. The CDR3, as DNA: TGTGCCAGCAGAGGGGAAGGGGCTAGCGGGAGTTGGAATGAGCAGTTCTTC.